The clone carrying this T cell receptor (beta chain) was observed many times. Its antigen is undetermined. Time point here: sample taken at primary tumor resection. This sample was taken from a study of spatial heterogeneity in lung cancer. Study findings and constraints: The study found that expanded intratumoral alpha and beta TCR counts tracked tumor mutation counts.

TCRdb analysed the 5' RACE reads with MiXCR anew, one entry per CDR3 protein. The sample contains 7,500 to 9,500 distinct CDR3 sequences, approximately 5% of which appear only once. V lost 2 bases and J lost 0, with 8 bases in between. The CDR3 spans 14 residues. In germline, CDR1 is MNHEY, CDR2 SMNVEV (reference sequence). The origin of this receptor is a female donor with early-stage non-small cell lung cancer. The sequences come from lung tumor tissue, collected at surgery. V is TRBV27 and J is TRBJ2-7, with no clear D. CDR3: CASSLTSSSYEQYF. In nucleotides, the CDR3 is TGTGCCAGCAGTTTAACTTCTAGCTCCTACGAGCAGTACTTC.